This T cell receptor (beta chain) comes out of a study of shared clonotypes between healthy human individuals. Germline CDR1 is SGHNT and CDR2 is YYREEE (reference sequence). This CDR3 region has 16 residues. After removal of 2 bases from V and 1 base from J, the junction contained 4 bases not matched to a gene. Some clones are missing from TCRdb's copy, which holds only in-frame ones; the method was immunoSEQ multiplex PCR. This sample has about 660,000 clones, with around two thirds found just once. This TCR was sampled from a woman between 25 and 40 years old in good health. The genes are TRBV5-4 and TRBJ2-2; 8 bases line up with TRBD1. The sequencing input was memory CD4+ T cells sorted from blood. As for subset: CD45RA-negative fraction. This CDR3 is CASSLLDRGNTGELFF. CDR3 in DNA: TGTGCCAGCAGCTTATTAGACAGGGGGAACACCGGGGAGCTGTTTTTT.